These 8 T cell receptor beta chains originate from one sample sequenced in a study of T-cell reconstitution after alpha-beta-depleted transplantation in children. Unique molecular identifiers featured in how the TCRbeta library was prepared. TCRdb called the PCR reads again in MiXCR, with one record for every CDR3 protein. Of some 220,000 distinct CDR3 sequences in the sample, 9.5% to 13% were seen once. The sample in question was PBMCs, obtained before TCRalphabeta/CD19-depleted stem cell transplant. Receptors were obtained from a child under three years old with acute myeloid leukemia, due to receive a stem cell transplant.

This clonotype was picked up a small number of times. This rearrangement joins TRBV20-1 to TRBJ2-1; a possible D gene is TRBD2 (7 bases). Germline assignment: CDR1 DFQATT and CDR2 SNEGSKA (reference sequence). The ends were cut back, 1 base at V and 4 bases at J, with 26 bases in the middle. This CDR3 spans 19 amino acids. CDR3 coding DNA: TGCAGTGCTAGAGGCTCGGCTAGCGGCCTAGGGGGAGGGTACAATGAGCAGTTCTTC. It specifies CSARGSASGLGGGYNEQFF.

This clonotype has a count of ten or more. The V and J genes are TRBV5-1 and TRBJ2-2; 7 nucleotides match TRBD2. Germline trimming cut 1 base from V and 0 bases from J; bases unmatched to any gene: 6. The CDR3 runs 17 residues. From germline, CDR1 is SGHRS and CDR2 YFSETQ. CDR3 sequence: CASSLTTSATNTGELFF. The CDR3 bases are TGCGCCAGCAGCTTGACTACTAGCGCCACGAACACCGGGGAGCTGTTTTTT.

Notes on this clonotype: A much larger clone lies one base from this, so it may be a read error. V and J are TRBV28 and TRBJ1-2, with D unresolved. Germline V gene lookup returns CDR1 MDHEN and CDR2 SYDVKM. This CDR3 has 14 amino acids. The CDR3 region is CASSEGTVSIGYPF. CDR3 sequence (DNA): TGTGCCAGCAGTGAGGGAACAGTCTCCATCGGCTACCCCTTC.

The sample holds many counts of this clonotype. The chain is built from TRBV7-2 and TRBJ1-1; 7 nucleotides agree with TRBD1. In germline, CDR1 is SGHTA, CDR2 FQGNSA. The V and J ends lost 3 bases and 5 bases, in that order; junction bases with no gene match: 3. The CDR3 sequence is 13 residues long. DNA for the CDR3: TGTGCCAGCAGCTTCGACAGGGTGACTGAAGCTTTCTTT. Translating it yields CASSFDRVTEAFF.

This clonotype was observed many times. The V call is TRBV5-1, the J call TRBJ1-1; 7 positions match TRBD1. With 4 bases clipped from V and 0 bases from J, the junction kept 3 bases outside the gene matches. The CDR3 contains 14 residues. The germline gives CDR1 SGHRS, CDR2 YFSETQ. The CDR3 nucleotides are TGCGCCAGCAGCGGGACAGCGGTGAACACTGAAGCTTTCTTT. This codes for CASSGTAVNTEAFF.

This clonotype occurred a few times. The chain combines TRBV2 with TRBJ2-7; D is possibly TRBD1 (5 bases). Germline V CDR1 and CDR2: SNHLY, FYNNEI. The V and J ends lost 7 bases and 4 bases respectively, with 17 bases between them. CDR3 size: 14 residues. The CDR3 DNA follows: TGTGCCAGCAAAGTAAGCAGGGATAGGTACGAGCAGTACTTC. Protein product: CASKVSRDRYEQYF.

The gene calls are TRBV7-2 and TRBJ2-5; 8 bases map to TRBD2. The ends lost 1 base at V and 5 bases at J; junction bases unmatched: 12. The germline CDR1 and CDR2 sequences are SGHTA and FQGNSA. The CDR3 is 17 amino acids. The DNA of the CDR3 is TGTGCCAGCAGCTTAGTCGGTACTAGCGGCCCTCGGGAGACCCAGTACTTC. It is translated as CASSLVGTSGPRETQYF. Drawing the rest from reference TRBV7-2 and TRBJ2-5, the complete variable domain is GAGVSQSPSNKVTEKGKDVELRCDPISGHTALYWYRQSLGQGLEFLIYFQGNSAPDKSGLPSDRFSAERTGGSVSTLTIQRTQQEDSAVYLCASSLVGTSGPRETQYFGPGTRLLVL.

This clonotype was seen repeatedly, ten times or more. The rearrangement joins TRBV14 to TRBJ2-3; no definite D call. Germline lookup yields CDR1 SGHDN and CDR2 FVKESK. Trimming shortened V by 0 bases and J by 5 bases, and 6 bases separated the two germline ends. The CDR3 has 13 residues. The CDR3 coding sequence is TGTGCCAGCAGCCAAGAAGGCCGAGATACGCAGTATTTT. It encodes CASSQEGRDTQYF.